This T cell receptor (beta chain) originates from a study of T cell repertoires in cytomegalovirus infection. Whole-study context: Both CMV infection and a matching HLA type were indicated by public TCR beta signatures.

Turning to this clonotype: Its antigen is currently unknown.

This CDR3 contains 12 residues. Germline V gene lookup returns CDR1 SGHDN and CDR2 FVKESK. V lost 3 bases and J lost 5, with 4 bases in between. TCRdb redid the calling of the reads with MiXCR, one entry per CDR3 protein. The sample carries fewer than 1,000,000 distinct CDR3 sequences, approximately 31% recorded once. Study conclusions and caveats: Identification of carriers of CMV plus the relevant HLA was achieved through cumulative public TCR beta family frequency.

Here the sequenced sample was cultured CD8+ T cells from PBMCs, taken from culture after CMV antigen stimulation. The TCR comes from a human donor in good health (CMV status not recorded). Some clones in this sample may be carry-over from other donors' samples. The chain couples TRBV14 to TRBJ2-2; no reliable D call. The CDR3 reads CASSHVTGELFF. In DNA, the CDR3 is TGTGCCAGCAGCCACGTTACCGGGGAGCTGTTTTTT.